This T cell receptor (beta chain) is from a study of T cell repertoires in cytomegalovirus infection. At the level of the study: TCR beta signatures that were public indicated CMV infection and matching HLA type.

TCRdb reprocessed the reads via MiXCR and lists one record per CDR3 protein. The sample carries some 240,000 distinct CDR3 sequences, 17% recorded once. Overall study findings and caveats: Cumulative public TCR beta family frequency identified CMV carriers with the relevant HLA. HLA-C-restricted CMV clonotypes gave the most frequent clonotype in two of eight donors.

Trimming removed 0 bases from V and 10 bases from J, with 8 bases in between. Germline CDR1 is SGHDT and CDR2 is YYEEEE. This CDR3 spans 12 amino acids. With respect to this clonotype: Its cognate antigen is unknown.

This chain connects TRBV5-6 to TRBJ2-1; weak D call: TRBD2 (6 bases). The receptor's source is a human donor in good health (CMV status not recorded). Some clones in this sample may be carry-over from other donors' samples. The specimen was CD8+ T cells from PBMCs. The CDR3 DNA reads as TGTGCCAGCAGCTTGGCGGGAGAAGAGCAGTTCTTC. It codes for CASSLAGEEQFF. Variable domain in full (rest from reference TRBV5-6 and TRBJ2-1): DAGVTQSPTHLIKTRGQQVTLRCSPKSGHDTVSWYQQALGQGPQFIFQYYEEEERQRGNFPDRFSGHQFPNYSSELNVNALLLGDSALYLCASSLAGEEQFFGPGTRLTVL.